This T cell receptor (beta chain) comes out of a study of blood T cell repertoires in COVID-19 (dated by TCRdb to the early 2020s). With respect to the entire study: Samples from collaborators originated in the United States, Italy and Spain and spanned both the acute and convalescent phases of COVID-19. The prospective study material was composed of cDNA or gDNA derived from T cells, B-cell-depleted T cells, or PBMCs. The dataset comprised deeply sampled blood TCRbeta repertoires from subjects exposed to, actively infected with, or recovered from COVID-19. The repertoires were released in a freely available public database intended as a resource for research on the immune response to SARS-CoV-2. Samples were obtained from the ongoing ImmuneRACE study (first 160 participants) and from about 1,300 subjects provided by 6 global collaborators. The sample metadata nearly always contained a de-identified subject ID, COVID-19 status, age in years and sex. Where available, HLA class I and class II types were taken from metadata supplied by the sample provider and were not determined by assay-based typing. General conclusions and limits of the study: The quantity of clinical and demographic metadata differed by source and by participant and was supplied without curation.

This clone was found once. Its antigen target is currently unknown. No base quality information exists; no much larger clone differs at one position. TCRbeta CDR3 regions were amplified from genomic DNA using the immunoSEQ Assay, a bias-controlled multiplex PCR. Turning to the authors' computational methods: Nucleated cell counts per sample were estimated from amplification of reference gene primers within the assay. To quantify the absolute abundance of each unique TCRbeta CDR3 rearrangement, sequence reads were collapsed and filtered. For each sample, productive Simpson clonality was calculated by taking the square root of Simpson's diversity index across productive rearrangements. Entries here come from immuneACCESS through TCRdb and include only in-frame sequences with V and J called. Some clones fail to appear in such tables; in the studies checked, an unresolved V gene covers under half of the shortfall, and the cause of the remainder is unknown. Clone size and V and J calls were adopted from that table, with D and trimming inferred from the DNA. Counted in this sample were about 180,000 clones; roughly 87% of them appeared once. The ten most abundant clones make up 0.95% to 1.5% of the sample.

Enrolling through a virtual design, the prospective study's participants ranged in age from roughly 18 to 89 years and lived across some 23 United States geographic areas. Cohort assignment in the prospective study relied on participant-reported clinical history from a screening survey and a study questionnaire. Each participant in the prospective study had whole blood, serum and a nasopharyngeal or oropharyngeal swab collected by mobile phlebotomists. Over a roughly two-month period, participants in the prospective study had the option of providing additional blood draws and questionnaires. Prospective study blood samples were shipped either frozen or at room temperature before DNA extraction. V is reduced by 3 bases and J by 0 bases, leaving a spacing of 15 bases between them. CDR1 and CDR2 (SEHNR, FQNEAQ) derive from the germline V gene (reference sequence). Spanning cysteine to phenylalanine, the CDR3 consists of 17 amino acids. The DNA shown is the 51-base CDR3, in frame from base 1.

The chain is made from TRBV7-9 and TRBJ1-3; a confident D gene designation cannot be given. The sequence derives from a human donor with acute COVID-19. The donor label of this sample is uncertain. The sequenced sample consisted of PBMCs or T cells enriched from blood (not recorded which). CDR3 protein: CASSLGAGPYSGNTIYF. The nucleotide sequence is TGTGCCAGCAGCTTGGGTGCAGGCCCGTACTCTGGAAACACCATATATTTT. Extended through the reference TRBV7-9 and TRBJ1-3 proteins, this CDR3 yields the full variable domain: DTGVSQNPRHKITKRGQNVTFRCDPISEHNRLYWYRQTLGQGPEFLTYFQNEAQLEKSRLLSDRFSAERPKGSFSTLEIQRTEQGDSAMYLCASSLGAGPYSGNTIYFGEGSWLTVV.